This TCR beta chain is drawn from a study of T cell changes during pregnancy in multiple sclerosis (dated by TCRdb to about 2019). In the study overall: The study examined how the T cell repertoire changed over the course of pregnancy in women with multiple sclerosis.

As concerns this clone: The specificity of this receptor is unknown. Base quality data are lacking; no much larger clone is found one base away.

The method behind the library was the immunoSEQ multiplex PCR assay. Sourced from immuneACCESS, this table was stored by TCRdb with only in-frame sequences that have V and J called. A share of the clones is absent; for the studies checked, an unresolved V gene accounts for under half, and the remainder has no known explanation. The sample yields approximately 48,000 clones; about 91% were counted once. The ten largest clones capture approximately 9% of the sample. CDR1 and CDR2 (MNHEY, SMNVEV) derive from the germline V gene (reference sequence). From cysteine to phenylalanine, the CDR3 is 13 amino acids long. Left in the record is the CDR3 DNA by itself, 39 bases read in frame from the first base. V has 5 bases trimmed and J has 3 bases trimmed; junction bases matching no gene number 2.

Sequenced here: CD8+ T cells from peripheral blood mononuclear cells, sampled after pregnancy. The sequence came from a female donor with multiple sclerosis, enrolled in a pregnancy study. The chain was built from TRBV27 and TRBJ2-7; 9 junctional bases match TRBD2. Read as DNA, the sequence is TGTGCCAGCAGTGTGACTAGCGGCTACGAGCAGTACTTC. Its protein product is CASSVTSGYEQYF.